One T cell receptor (beta chain) is described in this entry. This specimen belongs to a study of OX40 agonist ivuxolimab in advanced cancers. Trimming pared 8 bases from V and 8 bases from J, leaving 10 bases between. CDR3 size: 12 residues. In germline, CDR1 is SEHNR, CDR2 FQNEAQ (reference sequence). Produced via immunoSEQ multiplex PCR; TCRdb's table is partial and in-frame only. The data hold around 69,000 clones, with around 91% observed a single time. This sequence originates from an adult with an advanced solid tumor such as melanoma, head and neck, liver or kidney cancer. This rearrangement joins TRBV7-9 to TRBJ1-6; D gene ambiguous. Sequencing was performed on CD4+ or CD8+ T cells sorted from blood, taken in a trial of the OX40 agonist ivuxolimab. The CDR3 nucleotides are TGTGCCAGCGATTCGATCGATTCACCCCTCCACTTT. The encoded protein is CASDSIDSPLHF.